This TCR beta chain is from a study of T-cell memory formation after mild COVID-19. Findings and limits, study-wide: Among CD4+ contracting clones, most were CM and EM, and CD8+ ones EMRA. The pre-infection memory compartment contained some responding clones, suggesting cross-reactive memory joined.

As concerns this clonotype: Its antigen is as yet unknown.

A single record per CDR3 protein comes from TCRdb applying MiXCR to the 5' RACE reads. This table holds hundreds of thousands of distinct CDR3 sequences, about 20% found once. The TCR sequence derives from an adult woman who had mild COVID-19 (a few samples of this study predate the infection). Cell type and time point are not known. Sequenced material: PBMCs or a T cell subset sorted from them (not recorded which).

The CDR3 nucleotides are TGTGCCAGCTCACCACCGCGGACAGGGCTGAACATTCAGTACTTC. Translated, it gives CASSPPRTGLNIQYF. The chain links TRBV18 to TRBJ2-4, with TRBD1 identical over 8 bases. The germline V gene encodes CDR1 KGHSH and CDR2 LQKENI. This CDR3 spans 15 amino acids. The ends lost 0 bases at V and 7 bases at J; junction bases unmatched: 5. Full variable domain (remainder filled in from reference TRBV18 and TRBJ2-4): NAGVMQNPRHLVRRRGQEARLRCSPMKGHSHVYWYRQLPEEGLKFMVYLQKENIIDESGMPKERFSAEFPKEGPSILRIQQVVRGDSAAYFCASSPPRTGLNIQYFGAGTRLSVL.